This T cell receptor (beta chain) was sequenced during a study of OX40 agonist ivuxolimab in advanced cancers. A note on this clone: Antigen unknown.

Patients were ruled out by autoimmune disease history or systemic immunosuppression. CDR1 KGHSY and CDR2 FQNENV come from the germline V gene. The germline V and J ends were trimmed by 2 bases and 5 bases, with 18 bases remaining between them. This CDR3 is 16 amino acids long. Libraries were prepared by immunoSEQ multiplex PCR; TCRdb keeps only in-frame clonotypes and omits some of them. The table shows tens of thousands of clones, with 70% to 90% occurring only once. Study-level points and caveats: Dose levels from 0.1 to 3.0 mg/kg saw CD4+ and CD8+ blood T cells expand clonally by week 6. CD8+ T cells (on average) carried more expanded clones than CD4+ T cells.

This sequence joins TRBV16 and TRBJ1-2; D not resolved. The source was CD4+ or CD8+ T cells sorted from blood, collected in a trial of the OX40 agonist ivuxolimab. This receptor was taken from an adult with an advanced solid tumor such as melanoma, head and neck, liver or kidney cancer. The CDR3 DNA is TGTGCCAGCAGCCAAAAGTTGTTGTTACCTGAGTATGGCTACACCTTC. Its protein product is CASSQKLLLPEYGYTF.